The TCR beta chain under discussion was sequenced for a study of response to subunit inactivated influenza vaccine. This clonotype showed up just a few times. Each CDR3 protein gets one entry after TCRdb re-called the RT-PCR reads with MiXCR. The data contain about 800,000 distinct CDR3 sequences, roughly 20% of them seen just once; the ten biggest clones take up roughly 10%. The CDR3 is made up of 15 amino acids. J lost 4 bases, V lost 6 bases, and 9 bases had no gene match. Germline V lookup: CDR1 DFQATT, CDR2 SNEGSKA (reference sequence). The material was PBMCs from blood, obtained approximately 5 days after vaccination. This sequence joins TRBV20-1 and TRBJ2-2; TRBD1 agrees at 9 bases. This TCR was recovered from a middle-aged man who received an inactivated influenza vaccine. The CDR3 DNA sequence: TGCAGTGCAAGGGACAGGGCACGGGGCACCGGGGAGCTGTTTTTT. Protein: CSARDRARGTGELFF.